This passage covers 28 T cell receptor beta chains from one sample sequenced in a study of PD-1 blockade in classical Hodgkin lymphoma. There was relapse after autologous stem cell transplantation in every patient, and there was variation in brentuximab vedotin exposure. The repertoire was sequenced with immunoSEQ multiplex PCR; TCRdb's copy has only in-frame clones and lacks some. The sample records approximately 19,000 clones, roughly three quarters being singletons. The material was peripheral blood mononuclear cells (PBMCs), obtained before the second cycle of nivolumab. These receptors all come from a human donor with classical Hodgkin lymphoma.

The chain uses TRBV5-1 and TRBJ1-5, with unresolved D. V lost 4 bases, J lost 2 bases, and 13 bases lay in between. The CDR3 is 15 residues long. Germline lookup yields CDR1 SGHRS and CDR2 YFSETQ. CDR3 DNA sequence: TGCGCCAGCAGCAGCCGCCCGGACGGCAATCAGCCCCAGCATTTT. It specifies CASSSRPDGNQPQHF.

The chain uses TRBV18 and TRBJ2-7, with 7 bases fitting TRBD1. The germline V gene encodes CDR1 KGHSH and CDR2 LQKENI. CDR3 length equals 15 residues. Trimming at V came to 6 bases and at J to 7 bases, leaving 15 bases not matched to a gene. DNA for the CDR3: TGTGCCAGCTCCTACGGGACAGACTACGCTTTGGAGCAGTACTTC. This translates into CASSYGTDYALEQYF.

The V gene is TRBV10-3, the J gene TRBJ2-2, with D possibly TRBD1 on 6 matching bases. V was shortened by 2 bases and J by 2 bases, with 15 bases between the two germline ends. The CDR3 is made up of 17 amino acids. Germline V gives CDR1 ENHRY, CDR2 SYGVKD. The CDR3 loop reads CAISEGTGPSNTGELFF. DNA for the CDR3: TGTGCCATCAGTGAGGGAACAGGGCCCTCCAACACCGGGGAGCTGTTTTTT.

The CDR3 DNA follows: TGTGCCAGCAGCGTAGATGGCGGGGGGCAAGAGACCCAGTACTTC. Translated: CASSVDGGGQETQYF. V is TRBV9 and J is TRBJ2-5; TRBD2 matches 8 bases. Trimming at V came to 0 bases and at J to 2 bases, leaving 3 bases not matched to a gene. Germline CDR1 is SGDLS and CDR2 is YYNGEE. The CDR3 is 15 amino acids.

DNA for the CDR3: TGTGCCAGCAGCTTGCTCGGGACTAATCAGCCCCAGCATTTT. It encodes CASSLLGTNQPQHF. The chain is built from TRBV5-6 and TRBJ1-5; maybe TRBD1 (5 bases). CDR3 length: 14 amino acids. Trimming cost V 1 base and J 4 bases, with 9 bases left between them. Germline V gives CDR1 SGHDT, CDR2 YYEEEE.

The chain is built from TRBV15 and TRBJ1-3, with D hard to call. The V end was cut by 6 bases, the J end by 0 bases, with 12 bases between. Germline lookup yields CDR1 LNHNV and CDR2 YYDKDF (reference sequence). The CDR3 has 15 residues. CDR3 amino acids: CATSTTGSSGNTIYF. The DNA of the CDR3 is TGTGCCACCAGTACGACGGGGAGCTCTGGAAACACCATATATTTT. Supplemented by reference TRBV15 and TRBJ1-3, the full variable domain reads DAMVIQNPRYQVTQFGKPVTLSCSQTLNHNVMYWYQQKSSQAPKLLFHYYDKDFNNEADTPDNFQSRRPNTSFCFLDIRSPGLGDTAMYLCATSTTGSSGNTIYFGEGSWLTVV.

The rearrangement joins TRBV9 to TRBJ2-7; 8 bases align to TRBD1. Germline values: CDR1 SGDLS, CDR2 YYNGEE. Trimming removed 2 bases from V and 7 bases from J; junction bases left unmatched: 8. The CDR3 sequence is 14 residues long. CDR3 nucleotides: TGTGCCAGCAGCGTGGACAGGGTTTTGGGGGAGCAGTACTTC. Translated: CASSVDRVLGEQYF.

V gene TRBV4-3 combines with J gene TRBJ2-7; 10 nucleotides align to TRBD2. The ends lost 0 bases at V and 3 bases at J; junction bases unmatched: 11. The CDR3 has 18 amino acids. CDR1 and CDR2 (germline): LGHNA, YSLEER. The CDR3 sequence is CASSQERASGGGFYEQYF. The CDR3 DNA reads as TGCGCCAGCAGCCAAGAAAGGGCTAGCGGGGGTGGTTTCTACGAGCAGTACTTC.

The chain carries TRBV28 and TRBJ1-4; a possible D gene is TRBD1 (5 bases). In germline, CDR1 is MDHEN, CDR2 SYDVKM. V lost 6 bases and J 5 bases, leaving 7 bases between the germline ends. The CDR3 covers 12 residues. Written as DNA, the CDR3 is TGTGCCAGCAGGGCAGGGAATGAAAAACTGTTTTTT. Translating it yields CASRAGNEKLFF. Full variable domain (rest looked up from reference TRBV28 and TRBJ1-4): DVKVTQSSRYLVKRTGEKVFLECVQDMDHENMFWYRQDPGLGLRLIYFSYDVKMKEKGDIPEGYSVSREKKERFSLILESASTNQTSMYLCASRAGNEKLFFGSGTQLSVL.

The chain uses TRBV19 and TRBJ2-1; D is perhaps TRBD2 (5 bases). The germline V and J ends were trimmed by 5 bases and 10 bases, with 12 bases remaining between them. CDR1 LNHDA and CDR2 SQIVND come from the germline V gene (reference sequence). The length of the CDR3 is 12 residues. The CDR3 bases are TGTGCCAGTAGTGGGCTATCGGGAGAGCAGTTCTTC. This codes for CASSGLSGEQFF.

Written as DNA, the CDR3 is TGTGCCAGCAGCTGGGGGGACGGATACAATGAGCAGTTCTTC. The encoded protein is CASSWGDGYNEQFF. This chain links TRBV11-2 with TRBJ2-1; D might be TRBD2 (6 bases). CDR1 and CDR2 from the germline V gene are SGHAT and FQNNGV. The CDR3 is 14 amino acids. V shed 4 bases and J shed 4 bases, with 11 bases lying between them. Using reference TRBV11-2 and TRBJ2-1 for the parts outside the CDR3, the full variable domain is EAGVAQSPRYKIIEKRQSVAFWCNPISGHATLYWYQQILGQGPKLLIQFQNNGVVDDSQLPKDRFSAERLKGVDSTLKIQPAKLEDSAVYLCASSWGDGYNEQFFGPGTRLTVL.

The CDR3: CASSPDRVYEQYF. The CDR3 DNA follows: TGTGCCAGCAGCCCCGACAGAGTCTACGAGCAGTACTTC. J is TRBJ2-7 and V is TRBV7-2; D perhaps matches TRBD1 (5 bases). Germline V lookup: CDR1 SGHTA, CDR2 FQGNSA. The V end was cut by 5 bases, the J end by 3 bases, with 11 bases between. This CDR3 contains 13 residues.

V is TRBV11-2 and J is TRBJ1-5, with D unclear. Germline CDR1 is SGHAT and CDR2 is FQNNGV. This CDR3 region has 13 residues. Trimming left V 1 base short and J 5 bases short, with 6 bases between. The CDR3 DNA sequence: TGTGCCAGCAGCTTAGTCGTAGATCAGCCCCAGCATTTT. Translation: CASSLVVDQPQHF.

The genes are TRBV10-3 and TRBJ1-2; D uncertain. The V end lost 7 bases, the J end lost 7 bases, and 13 bases lay between the germline ends. The CDR3 has 12 amino acids. In germline, CDR1 is ENHRY, CDR2 SYGVKD. CDR3 sequence reads: CAIKSNKPGYTF. CDR3 coding DNA: TGTGCCATCAAGTCCAACAAGCCTGGCTACACCTTC.

The chain links TRBV29-1 to TRBJ1-1; a possible D gene is TRBD1 (5 bases). Trimming pared 3 bases from V and 5 bases from J, leaving 13 bases between. Germline-derived CDR1 and CDR2 are SQVTM and ANQGSEA. CDR3 length: 13 amino acids. The CDR3 is CSVEGGGLTEAFF. The CDR3 DNA reads TGCAGCGTTGAGGGCGGGGGGTTGACTGAAGCTTTCTTT.

V gene TRBV10-3 combines with J gene TRBJ1-5, with D perhaps matching TRBD1 (5 bases). Per the germline V gene, CDR1 is ENHRY and CDR2 is SYGVKD. The CDR3 is 16 amino acids. V gave up 5 bases and J gave up 1 base, with 15 bases separating them. The CDR3: CAISQGGPGSNQPQHF. The CDR3 DNA reads as TGTGCCATCAGTCAGGGAGGGCCAGGGAGCAATCAGCCCCAGCATTTT.

The CDR3 nucleotides read TGTGCCATCAGTGAGTCGGTCCAGGGTCGGGCCGGGGAGCTGTTTTTT. Translation: CAISESVQGRAGELFF. The rearrangement links TRBV10-3 to TRBJ2-2; tentatively, D is TRBD1 (5 bases). V was cut by 0 bases and J by 6 bases, with 14 bases left in between. Germline CDR1 and CDR2: ENHRY and SYGVKD. The CDR3 has 16 amino acids.

The J gene is TRBJ1-5, the V gene TRBV25-1, with a possible D match to TRBD1 (6 bases). Germline V gene data show CDR1 as MGHDK and CDR2 as SYGVNS. This CDR3 comprises 13 residues. The germline V and J ends were trimmed by 9 bases and 3 bases, with 12 bases remaining between them. CDR3 sequence (DNA): TGTGCCAGTCAGGGGCAGAACAATCAGCCCCAGCATTTT. Its translation is CASQGQNNQPQHF.

This clone was observed once. The chain couples TRBV25-1 to TRBJ2-1, with D hard to call. This CDR3 has 13 amino acids. With 5 bases removed from V and 6 bases from J, the gap between germline ends came to 11 bases. Germline V gives CDR1 MGHDK, CDR2 SYGVNS. The CDR3 here is CASSSSRSNEQFF. The CDR3 nucleotides are TGTGCCAGCAGTAGTTCGAGGAGCAATGAGCAGTTCTTC. Using reference TRBV25-1 and TRBJ2-1 for the parts outside the CDR3, the full variable domain is EADIYQTPRYLVIGTGKKITLECSQTMGHDKMYWYQQDPGMELHLIHYSYGVNSTEKGDLSSESTVSRIRTEHFPLTLESARPSHTSQYLCASSSSRSNEQFFGPGTRLTVL.

This chain connects TRBV18 to TRBJ2-5, with D perhaps matching TRBD2 (6 bases). Germline V CDR1 and CDR2: KGHSH, LQKENI. V was pared by 1 base and J by 1 base, with 13 bases between. This CDR3 is 16 amino acids long. The DNA of the CDR3 is TGTGCCAGCTCACCACTGTATTCGGGGGTCCAAGAGACCCAGTACTTC. This sequence encodes CASSPLYSGVQETQYF. The whole variable domain, remainder taken from reference TRBV18 and TRBJ2-5, is NAGVMQNPRHLVRRRGQEARLRCSPMKGHSHVYWYRQLPEEGLKFMVYLQKENIIDESGMPKERFSAEFPKEGPSILRIQQVVRGDSAAYFCASSPLYSGVQETQYFGPGTRLLVL.

This clone came up a few times. J is TRBJ2-7 and V is TRBV5-6, with D perhaps TRBD1 (5 bases). V lost 1 base and J 3 bases, leaving 11 bases between the germline ends. Germline lookup yields CDR1 SGHDT and CDR2 YYEEEE. This CDR3 is built from 14 residues. The DNA of the CDR3 is TGTGCCAGCAGCTTGCTGGGGCTACTCTACGAGCAGTACTTC. This sequence encodes CASSLLGLLYEQYF.

This rearrangement joins TRBV6-5 to TRBJ2-7, with D maybe TRBD2 (6 bases). This CDR3 has 14 amino acids. V lost 4 bases and J 2 bases, leaving 12 bases between the germline ends. Per the germline V gene, CDR1 is MNHEY and CDR2 is SVGAGI. CDR3 sequence reads: CASSSTSWAYEQYF. DNA for the CDR3: TGTGCCAGCAGTTCGACTAGTTGGGCCTACGAGCAGTACTTC.

The genes are TRBV28 and TRBJ2-4; tentatively, D is TRBD1 (6 bases). The CDR3 loop spans 16 amino acids. Trimming stripped 5 bases from V and 0 bases from J, with 14 bases between. Germline V gene data show CDR1 as MDHEN and CDR2 as SYDVKM. CDR3 DNA: TGTGCCAGCAGTGTTCACAGGGAGCTAGCCAAAAACATTCAGTACTTC. Amino acid sequence: CASSVHRELAKNIQYF.

V is TRBV18 and J is TRBJ2-3, with D uncertain. Germline loops: CDR1 KGHSH, CDR2 LQKENI. The CDR3 sequence is 15 residues long. Deletions cut 5 bases from V and 0 bases from J, with 12 bases between. Here the CDR3 DNA reads TGTGCCAGCTCAAACGGACCGCCTAGCACAGATACGCAGTATTTT. Amino acid sequence: CASSNGPPSTDTQYF.

The V call is TRBV28, the J call TRBJ2-5, with D possibly being TRBD2 (5 bases). The CDR3 has 15 amino acids. Trimming stripped 4 bases from V and 2 bases from J, with 14 bases between. Germline assignment: CDR1 MDHEN and CDR2 SYDVKM. In nucleotides, the CDR3 is TGTGCCAGCAGTTCGAGAGTTGCGGGTCAAGAGACCCAGTACTTC. The encoded protein is CASSSRVAGQETQYF.

The rearrangement uses TRBV4-3 and TRBJ2-1, with 8 bases lining up with TRBD2. CDR1 and CDR2 from the germline V gene are LGHNA and YSLEER. After removal of 4 bases from V and 0 bases from J, the junction contained 2 bases not matched to a gene. The CDR3 loop spans 15 amino acids. The CDR3 nucleotides read TGCGCCAGCAGCCCGGGAGGGAGCTCCTACAATGAGCAGTTCTTC. It translates to CASSPGGSSYNEQFF.

The gene calls are TRBV19 and TRBJ2-3, with unresolved D. The ends were cut back, 4 bases at V and 4 bases at J, with 15 bases in the middle. There are 15 residues in the CDR3. Germline V gene data show CDR1 as LNHDA and CDR2 as SQIVND (reference sequence). The CDR3: CASSTKTVIPDTQYF. CDR3 bases: TGTGCCAGTAGTACAAAGACCGTGATTCCAGATACGCAGTATTTT.

This chain links TRBV6-5 with TRBJ1-1; 7 nucleotides align to TRBD1. The CDR3 spans 13 residues. The germline gives CDR1 MNHEY, CDR2 SVGAGI. V dropped 2 bases and J dropped 10; count of bases not matched to a gene: 7. DNA of the CDR3: TGTGCCAGCAGTTACGCCAACAGGGGACGAGCTTTCTTT. Translated, it gives CASSYANRGRAFF.